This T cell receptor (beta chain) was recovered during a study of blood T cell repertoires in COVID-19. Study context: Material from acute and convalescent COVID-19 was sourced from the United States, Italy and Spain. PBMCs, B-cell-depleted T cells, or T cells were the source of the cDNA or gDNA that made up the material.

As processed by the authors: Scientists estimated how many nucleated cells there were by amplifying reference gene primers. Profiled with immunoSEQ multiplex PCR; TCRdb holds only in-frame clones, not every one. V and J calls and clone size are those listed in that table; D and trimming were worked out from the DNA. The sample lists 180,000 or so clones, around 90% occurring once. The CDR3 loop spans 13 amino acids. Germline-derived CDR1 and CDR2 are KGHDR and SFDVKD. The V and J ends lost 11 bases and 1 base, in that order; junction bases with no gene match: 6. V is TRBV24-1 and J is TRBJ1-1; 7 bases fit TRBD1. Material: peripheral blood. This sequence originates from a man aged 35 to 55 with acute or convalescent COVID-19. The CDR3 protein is CAIRDRANTEAFF. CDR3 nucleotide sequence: TGTGCCATCCGAGACAGGGCGAACACTGAAGCTTTCTTT.